This T cell receptor beta chain appears in the sequencing data of a study of graft-versus-host responses after intestinal transplantation. Study details: Every recipient had anti-thymocyte globulin induction and 3 to 4 years of tacrolimus plus steroids. Regarding the study as a whole: Early post-transplant HvG declines tracked with peak circulating GvH clone levels.

Germline V gene sequence: CDR1 MNHGY, CDR2 SVAAGI. After removal of 6 bases from V and 5 bases from J, the junction contained 12 bases not matched to a gene. This CDR3 contains 15 residues. Method: immunoSEQ multiplex PCR; TCRdb's copy keeps in-frame clones and lacks some. Of tens of thousands of clones in the sample, nearly 95% were seen once. For this clone: Its antigen is currently unknown.

This sequence originates from a human donor who was the organ donor for an intestinal transplant. Here the sequenced sample was unstimulated CD4+ T cells sorted from spleen or lymph node cells, taken before transplant. This sequence joins TRBV6-9 and TRBJ1-1; 7 bases align to TRBD1. The CDR3: CASRTENTGETEAFF. DNA for the CDR3: TGTGCCAGCAGGACAGAGAACACAGGGGAAACTGAAGCTTTCTTT.